One and the same sample provided the 25 T cell receptor beta chains below, sequenced in a study of post-analysis software for immune sequencing data. Study findings and constraints: When patients were compared with controls, about five TRBV segments were more frequent, TRBV5-6, TRBV5-1 and TRBV20-1 among them.

TCR beta libraries were prepared from cDNA with unique molecular identifiers. TCRdb ran MiXCR on the PCR reads and lists one entry per CDR3 protein. The table shows over 150,000 distinct CDR3 sequences, with around 28% occurring only once. Their antigens remain unidentified. The specimen sequenced was blood. These receptor sequences come from a girl aged 10 to 17 with multiple sclerosis.

This clonotype came up a few times. The CDR3: CASSLDQGYEKLFF. The CDR3 DNA reads as TGCGCCAGCAGCTTGGATCAGGGGTATGAAAAACTGTTTTTT. This chain connects TRBV5-1 to TRBJ1-4; D perhaps matches TRBD1 (6 bases). Deletions cut 0 bases from V and 6 bases from J, with 9 bases between. The CDR3 consists of 14 residues. CDR1 SGHRS and CDR2 YFSETQ come from the germline V gene.

The V gene is TRBV6-2 or TRBV6-3, the J gene TRBJ1-1, with D perhaps TRBD1 (6 bases). Trimming stripped 10 bases from V and 5 bases from J, with 20 bases between. CDR1 is MNHEY and CDR2 is SVGEGT in the germline V gene. The CDR3 has 14 amino acids. As DNA, the CDR3 is TGTGCCACAGGGGAGCCCTCGGTATCGACTGAAGCTTTCTTT. Amino acid sequence: CATGEPSVSTEAFF.

This clonotype was seen at least ten times. V usage is TRBV5-6 and J usage is TRBJ2-5; D remains unclear. V was clipped by 4 bases and J by 5 bases, with 21 bases between them. The V gene's germline CDR1 is SGHDT and CDR2 YYEEEE. CDR3 length: 16 amino acids. The CDR3 loop is CASSPPRASWLETQYF. CDR3 DNA: TGTGCCAGCAGCCCACCCCGGGCCTCTTGGTTGGAGACCCAGTACTTC.

This clonotype was counted at least ten times. This chain links TRBV3-1 with TRBJ2-2; D ambiguous. V was trimmed by 2 bases and J by 5 bases, leaving 6 bases between them. This CDR3 is 13 amino acids long. CDR1 and CDR2 from the germline V gene are LGHDT and YNNKEL (reference sequence). The CDR3 bases are TGTGCCAGCAGCCAAATGGGGACCGGGGAGCTGTTTTTT. It encodes CASSQMGTGELFF.

This clonotype was counted between two and nine times. A read error may explain this, as a much larger clone is one base away. The rearrangement links TRBV12-3 or TRBV12-4 to TRBJ2-3; 7 bases line up with TRBD2. The CDR3 loop spans 15 amino acids. CDR3 DNA sequence: TGTGCCAGCATCTATAGCGGGCAGAGCACAGATGCGCAGTATTTT. It encodes CASIYSGQSTDAQYF.

This clonotype was counted between two and nine times. The V gene is TRBV11-3, the J gene TRBJ1-4; TRBD1 is a possible D gene (5 bases). The CDR3 is 16 residues long. Germline V lookup: CDR1 SGHNT, CDR2 YENEEA. V lost 5 bases, J lost 6 bases, and 19 bases lay in between. The CDR3, as DNA: TGTGCCAGCAGCCGGAGACAGCCCTTCCCCGATGAAAAACTGTTTTTT. Protein product: CASSRRQPFPDEKLFF.

This clonotype was picked up many times. The genes are TRBV30 and TRBJ2-5; D not resolved. There are 12 residues in the CDR3. The germline CDR1 and CDR2 sequences are GTSNPN and SVGIG (reference sequence). The germline V and J ends were trimmed by 0 bases and 1 base, with 3 bases remaining between them. In DNA, the CDR3 is TGTGCCTGGAGTGTACGCCAAGAGACCCAGTACTTC. Encoded protein: CAWSVRQETQYF.

A remark on this clonotype: Compared with germline, one end of the junction differs, possibly owing to a read error. The chain uses TRBV27 and TRBJ1-1, with D possibly being TRBD1 (6 bases). Germline lookup yields CDR1 MNHEY and CDR2 SMNVEV (reference sequence). This CDR3 region has 13 residues. In DNA form, the CDR3 reads TGTGCCACCAGTGGAGAAGGGGGCACTGAAGCTTTCTTT. The encoded protein is CATSGEGGTEAFF.

Many counts were recorded for this clonotype. The chain joins TRBV4-1 to TRBJ2-1; 11 bases match TRBD2. Germline CDR1 reads MGHRA; CDR2 reads YSYEKL. V was clipped by 1 base and J by 7 bases; unmatched bases: 3. The CDR3 runs to 15 residues. Here the CDR3 DNA reads TGCGCCAGCAGCCAAGCTAGCGGGAGGATAAATGAGCAGTTCTTC. This encodes CASSQASGRINEQFF.

V gene TRBV29-1 combines with J gene TRBJ1-1, with D unresolved. The V gene's germline CDR1 is SQVTM and CDR2 ANQGSEA. Trimming left V 3 bases short and J 3 bases short, with 8 bases between. This CDR3 region has 12 residues. CDR3 nucleotide sequence: TGCAGCGTTGATAGGCGGGACACTGAAGCTTTCTTT. Amino acid sequence: CSVDRRDTEAFF.

This chain joins TRBV28 and TRBJ2-5; D call uncertain. The DNA matches TRBJ2-7 better at its end, which makes the J call doubtful. The CDR3 is made up of 10 amino acids. Germline V lookup: CDR1 MDHEN, CDR2 SYDVKM. The CDR3 sequence is CASSRHEQYF. The CDR3, as DNA: TGTGCCAGCAGCCGCCACGAGCAGTACTTC.

This clonotype was counted between two and nine times. The V and J genes are TRBV4-1 and TRBJ1-4; 8 nucleotides agree with TRBD1. The CDR3 length is 18 residues. V lost 3 bases and J lost 6; bases outside the gene matches: 15. In germline, CDR1 is MGHRA, CDR2 YSYEKL. The CDR3 region is CASSQAETTGEAYEKLFF. The CDR3 bases are TGCGCCAGCAGCCAGGCTGAGACGACAGGGGAGGCTTATGAAAAACTGTTTTTT.

This clonotype was recorded a few times. The chain carries TRBV19 and TRBJ2-7; 8 bases map to TRBD2. J gave up 6 bases and V 9 bases, and 13 bases lay outside the gene matches. The germline CDR1 and CDR2 sequences are LNHDA and SQIVND (reference sequence). This CDR3 is built from 14 residues. CDR3 loop: CASQASGGAGEQYF. The CDR3, as DNA: TGTGCCAGCCAAGCGTCGGGAGGGGCGGGCGAGCAGTACTTC.

About this clonotype: An end of the junction differs from the germline gene, which may be a read error. The chain uses TRBV5-1 and TRBJ2-2; TRBD2 aligns across 7 bases. This CDR3 region has 19 residues. In germline, CDR1 is SGHRS, CDR2 YFSETQ. As DNA, the CDR3 is TGCGCCAGCAGCCCGACGAGGGGCGGGAGCAATACGAACACCGGGGAGCGGTTTTTT. Protein sequence: CASSPTRGGSNTNTGERFF.

This clonotype was picked up a small number of times. This chain connects TRBV12-3 or TRBV12-4 to TRBJ1-1, with D hard to call. CDR3 length equals 17 residues. Trimming cost V 4 bases and J 2 bases, with 20 bases left between them. DNA of the CDR3: TGTGCCAGCAGTTATTGGGGTTTAACTCGGGGAAACACTGAAGCTTTCTTT. Amino acid sequence: CASSYWGLTRGNTEAFF.

The CDR3 sequence is CASSWQGNEKLFF. CDR3 sequence (DNA): TGTGCCAGCAGCTGGCAGGGAAATGAAAAACTGTTTTTT. The V and J genes are TRBV11-2 and TRBJ1-4; D may be TRBD1 (5 bases). Trimming shortened V by 4 bases and J by 5 bases, and 8 bases separated the two germline ends. The germline V gene encodes CDR1 SGHAT and CDR2 FQNNGV. The CDR3 is 13 residues long.

This clonotype was found a few times. The chain recombines TRBV29-1 with TRBJ2-5; D might be TRBD2 (6 bases). V lost 4 bases, J lost 5 bases, and 14 bases lay in between. Germline CDR1 and CDR2: SQVTM and ANQGSEA. This CDR3 region has 13 residues. Here the CDR3 reads CSVGTGVGETQYF. CDR3 nucleotides: TGCAGCGTTGGTACGGGAGTGGGGGAGACCCAGTACTTC. Full variable domain (missing parts from reference TRBV29-1 and TRBJ2-5): SAVISQKPSRDICQRGTSLTIQCQVDSQVTMMFWYRQQPGQSLTLIATANQGSEATYESGFVIDKFPISRPNLTFSTLTVSNMSPEDSSIYLCSVGTGVGETQYFGPGTRLLVL.

The rearrangement uses TRBV27 and TRBJ2-5, with TRBD1 as a possible D gene (6 bases). The J call may be faulty, since TRBJ2-7 better matches the DNA end. There are 16 residues in the CDR3. Germline V gene lookup returns CDR1 MNHEY and CDR2 SMNVEV (reference sequence). The CDR3 spells CASSLGAGTHSYEQYF. CDR3 nucleotide sequence: TGTGCCAGCAGTTTAGGCGCCGGGACACACTCCTACGAGCAGTACTTC.

This clonotype was seen a few times. V usage is TRBV4-1 and J usage is TRBJ2-5, with 12 bases lining up with TRBD2. With 0 bases clipped from V and 2 bases from J, the junction kept 1 base outside the gene matches. Germline CDR1 reads MGHRA; CDR2 reads YSYEKL. The CDR3 runs 16 residues. Here the CDR3 reads CASSQETSGGQETQYF. The CDR3 DNA reads TGCGCCAGCAGCCAAGAAACTAGCGGGGGGCAAGAGACCCAGTACTTC.

V is TRBV6-4 and J is TRBJ2-2, with D unclear. The germline CDR1 and CDR2 sequences are MRHNA and SNTAGT. CDR3 size: 13 residues. V was shortened by 6 bases and J by 3 bases, with 8 bases between the two germline ends. Here the CDR3 DNA reads TGTGCCAGCAGGAAGGGTGACACCGGGGAGCTGTTTTTT. Its protein product is CASRKGDTGELFF.

The chain combines TRBV6-1 with TRBJ1-1, with D unresolved. The V gene's germline CDR1 is MNHNS and CDR2 SASEGT. The CDR3 contains 16 residues. V lost 4 bases and J 2 bases, leaving 17 bases between the germline ends. CDR3 bases: TGTGCCAGCAGTGCGCTTCCCCAGGAGAGAAACACTGAAGCTTTCTTT. Translating gives CASSALPQERNTEAFF.

This clonotype turned up a few times. The chain combines TRBV7-9 with TRBJ1-1; 12 bases align to TRBD1. Germline CDR1 and CDR2: SEHNR and FQNEAQ (reference sequence). V shed 4 bases and J 5 bases; nucleotides not matched to a gene: 5. The CDR3 is 15 amino acids. In DNA form, the CDR3 reads TGTGCCAGCAGCTGGGGACAGGGGGCTGATACTGAAGCTTTCTTT. This translates into CASSWGQGADTEAFF.

The CDR3: CASSRGDETQYF. CDR3 DNA: TGTGCCAGCTCAAGAGGGGATGAGACCCAGTACTTC. V is TRBV18 and J is TRBJ2-5; D is tentatively TRBD1 or TRBD2 (5 bases each). Germline V gives CDR1 KGHSH, CDR2 LQKENI. Trimming removed 5 bases from V and 5 bases from J, with 9 bases in between. The CDR3 has 12 residues.

In its sample, this clonotype was seen a few times. This rearrangement joins TRBV5-1 to TRBJ1-2; D gene unclear. V lost 0 bases and J 7 bases, leaving 10 bases between the germline ends. This CDR3 is 13 amino acids long. Germline CDR1 reads SGHRS; CDR2 reads YFSETQ. Here the CDR3 DNA reads TGCGCCAGCAGCTTGGAGTATTGGAGTGGCTACACCTTC. Translated, it gives CASSLEYWSGYTF.

This clonotype was found a few times. This chain connects TRBV28 to TRBJ1-4, with 8 nucleotides matching TRBD1. CDR1 is MDHEN, CDR2 SYDVKM, per germline. V lost 5 bases to trimming and J lost 7 bases; unmatched junction nucleotides: 9. This CDR3 has 15 amino acids. The CDR3 loop reads CASSPSDRVGEKLFF. Written as DNA, the CDR3 is TGTGCCAGCAGTCCCTCGGACAGGGTCGGTGAAAAACTGTTTTTT.